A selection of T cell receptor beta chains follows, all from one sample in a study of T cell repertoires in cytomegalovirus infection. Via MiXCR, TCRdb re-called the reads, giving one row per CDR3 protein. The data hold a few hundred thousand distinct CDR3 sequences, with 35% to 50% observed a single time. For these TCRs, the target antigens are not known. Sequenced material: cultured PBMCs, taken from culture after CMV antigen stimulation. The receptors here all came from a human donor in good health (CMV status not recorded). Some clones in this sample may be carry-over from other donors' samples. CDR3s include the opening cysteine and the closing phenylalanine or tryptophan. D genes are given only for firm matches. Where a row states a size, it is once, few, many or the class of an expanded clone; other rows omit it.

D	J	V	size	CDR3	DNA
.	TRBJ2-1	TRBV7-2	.	CASSPYFEGQNEQFF	TGTGCCAGCAGTCCATACTTCGAGGGGCAGAATGAGCAGTTCTTC
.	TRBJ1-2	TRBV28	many	CASSLGTNYGYTF	TGTGCCAGCAGCTTGGGCACGAACTATGGCTACACCTTC
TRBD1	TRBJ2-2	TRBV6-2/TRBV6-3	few	CASKGGSGQGITGELFF	TGTGCCAGCAAAGGTGGGAGCGGACAGGGTATCACCGGGGAGCTGTTTTTT
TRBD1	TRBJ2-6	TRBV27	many	CATSTGRLSGANVLTF	TGTGCCACCTCGACAGGGAGACTCTCTGGGGCCAACGTCCTGACTTTC
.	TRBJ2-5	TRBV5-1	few	CASSPGVDKWGETQYF	TGCGCCAGCAGCCCCGGCGTGGACAAGTGGGGAGAGACCCAGTACTTC
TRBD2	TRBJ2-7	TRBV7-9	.	CASSLGVLRGEEQYF	TGTGCCAGCAGCTTAGGGGTTCTCCGGGGGGAGGAGCAGTACTTC
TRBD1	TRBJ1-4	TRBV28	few	CASSPGTGLEKLFF	TGTGCCAGCAGTCCCGGGACAGGGCTCGAAAAACTGTTTTTT
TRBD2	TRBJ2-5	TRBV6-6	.	CASSYSPRTSGQETQYF	TGTGCCAGCAGTTACTCGCCTCGGACTAGCGGCCAAGAGACCCAGTACTTC
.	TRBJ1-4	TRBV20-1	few	CSASRPNEKLFF	TGCAGTGCTAGCAGACCCAACGAAAAACTGTTTTTT
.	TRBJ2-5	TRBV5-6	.	CASSLYQRNQETQYF	TGTGCCAGCAGCTTGTACCAACGAAATCAAGAGACCCAGTACTTC
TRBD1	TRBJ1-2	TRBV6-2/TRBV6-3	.	CASSYDGTGDGYTF	TGTGCCAGCAGTTACGACGGGACAGGGGATGGCTACACCTTC
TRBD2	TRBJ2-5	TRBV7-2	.	CASIPAGSGGTQYF	TGTGCCAGCATTCCAGCGGGGAGCGGGGGGACCCAGTACTTC
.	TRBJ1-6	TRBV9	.	CASSSAGGANSPLHF	TGTGCCAGCAGCTCTGCTGGCGGGGCTAATTCACCCCTCCACTTT
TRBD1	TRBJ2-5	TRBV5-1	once	CASSSGTGSGETQYF	TGCGCCAGCAGCTCGGGGACAGGGTCTGGCGAGACCCAGTACTTC
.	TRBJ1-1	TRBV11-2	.	CASGTEAFF	TGTGCCAGCGGGACTGAAGCTTTCTTT
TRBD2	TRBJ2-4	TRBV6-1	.	CASSEGGNLNIQYF	TGTGCCAGCAGTGAGGGGGGGAACTTAAACATTCAGTACTTC
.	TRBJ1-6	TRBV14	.	CASSPRGSPLHF	TGTGCCAGCAGCCCCAGGGGATCACCCCTCCACTTT
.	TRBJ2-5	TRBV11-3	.	CASSSYPGATQYF	TGTGCCAGCAGCTCCTACCCCGGGGCGACCCAGTACTTC
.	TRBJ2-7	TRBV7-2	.	CASSLSWERTYEQYF	TGTGCCAGCAGCCTTAGTTGGGAGAGGACCTACGAGCAGTACTTC
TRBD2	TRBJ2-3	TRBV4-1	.	CASSQAIAGGLGVEDTQYF	TGCGCCAGCAGCCAAGCAATAGCGGGAGGGCTCGGGGTCGAAGATACGCAGTATTTT
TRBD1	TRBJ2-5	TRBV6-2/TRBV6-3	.	CASTTGQEVVETQYF	TGTGCCAGCACCACCGGACAGGAGGTTGTCGAGACCCAGTACTTC
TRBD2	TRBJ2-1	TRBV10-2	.	CASSESTSFNEQFF	TGCGCCAGCAGTGAGTCGACTAGCTTCAATGAGCAGTTCTTC
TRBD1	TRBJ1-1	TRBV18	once	CASSRAGGRTEAFF	TGTGCCAGCTCACGAGCAGGGGGCAGGACTGAAGCTTTCTTT
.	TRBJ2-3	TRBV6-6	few	CASSWGTGVTDTQYF	TGTGCCAGCAGTTGGGGGACCGGGGTCACAGATACGCAGTATTTT
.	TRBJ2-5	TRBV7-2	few	CASSRTRQETQYF	TGTGCCAGCAGCCGGACGAGGCAAGAGACCCAGTACTTC
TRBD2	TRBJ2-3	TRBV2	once	CASQTSGGANTQYF	TGTGCCAGCCAGACTAGCGGGGGGGCCAATACGCAGTATTTT
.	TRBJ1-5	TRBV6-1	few	CASSLFYNQPQHF	TGTGCCAGCAGTCTCTTCTACAATCAGCCCCAGCATTTT
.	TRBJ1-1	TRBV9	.	CASSAGVVETEAFF	TGTGCCAGCAGCGCGGGGGTGGTGGAAACTGAAGCTTTCTTT
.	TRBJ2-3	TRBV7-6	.	CASSPAGAHTDTQYF	TGTGCCAGCAGCCCCGCCGGGGCGCATACAGATACGCAGTATTTT
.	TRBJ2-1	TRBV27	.	CASSQYRYNEQFF	TGTGCCAGCAGTCAATACAGGTACAATGAGCAGTTCTTC
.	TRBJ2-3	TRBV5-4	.	CASSPEAFTDTQYF	TGTGCCAGCAGCCCGGAGGCGTTTACAGATACGCAGTATTTT
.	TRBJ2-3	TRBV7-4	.	CASSSRKMVDTQYF	TGTGCCAGCAGCTCTCGTAAGATGGTAGATACGCAGTATTTT
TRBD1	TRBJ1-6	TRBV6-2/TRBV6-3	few	CASRPTGNNSPLHF	TGTGCCAGCAGACCGACAGGGAATAATTCACCCCTCCACTTT
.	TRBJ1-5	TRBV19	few	CASILGCIQPQHF	TGTGCCAGTATATTGGGCTGTATACAGCCCCAGCATTTT
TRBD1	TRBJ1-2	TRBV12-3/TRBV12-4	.	CASSLTGAYTF	TGTGCCAGCAGTTTGACAGGGGCCTACACCTTC
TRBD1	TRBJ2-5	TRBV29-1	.	CSVTGQGGQETQYF	TGCAGCGTTACGGGACAGGGCGGCCAAGAGACCCAGTACTTC
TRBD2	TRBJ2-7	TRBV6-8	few	CASSSPGLAGYEQYF	TGTGCCAGCAGTTCTCCGGGACTAGCTGGCTACGAGCAGTACTTC
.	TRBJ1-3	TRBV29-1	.	CSVGDTNQNTIYF	TGCAGCGTTGGAGACACCAACCAAAACACCATATATTTT
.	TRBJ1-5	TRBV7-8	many	CASSLVQNSNQPQHF	TGTGCCAGCAGCTTAGTACAGAATAGCAATCAGCCCCAGCATTTT
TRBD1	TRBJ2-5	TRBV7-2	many	CASSYDRGETQYF	TGTGCCAGCAGTTACGACAGGGGCGAGACCCAGTACTTC
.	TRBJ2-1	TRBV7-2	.	CASSLGAGSSYNEQFF	TGTGCCAGCAGCTTAGGAGCCGGGAGCTCCTACAATGAGCAGTTCTTC
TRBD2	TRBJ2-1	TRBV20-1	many	CSATSGLAGYYNEQFF	TGCAGTGCTACGTCTGGCCTAGCGGGGTATTACAATGAGCAGTTCTTC